This T cell receptor (beta chain) was recorded in a study of T-cell reconstitution after alpha-beta-depleted transplantation in children. Researchers prepared the TCRbeta library using unique molecular identifiers, the study reports. One entry per CDR3 protein results from TCRdb running MiXCR on the PCR reads. In the table there are around 480,000 distinct CDR3 sequences, about 33% of which are singletons. V lost 3 bases, J lost 3 bases, and 14 bases stayed unmatched. CDR1 is LGHNA and CDR2 is YSLEER in the germline V gene. The CDR3 sequence is 17 residues long. The chain recombines TRBV4-3 with TRBJ2-7, with 7 bases fitting TRBD2. The sequences come from PBMCs from the stem cell graft donor, collected from the stem cell graft. This TCR came from a human donor who donated a stem cell graft to a child with aplastic anemia. CDR3 sequence: CASSQAPPGGPHYEQYF. The CDR3 region has the DNA TGCGCCAGCAGCCAGGCCCCCCCGGGAGGCCCCCACTACGAGCAGTACTTC.